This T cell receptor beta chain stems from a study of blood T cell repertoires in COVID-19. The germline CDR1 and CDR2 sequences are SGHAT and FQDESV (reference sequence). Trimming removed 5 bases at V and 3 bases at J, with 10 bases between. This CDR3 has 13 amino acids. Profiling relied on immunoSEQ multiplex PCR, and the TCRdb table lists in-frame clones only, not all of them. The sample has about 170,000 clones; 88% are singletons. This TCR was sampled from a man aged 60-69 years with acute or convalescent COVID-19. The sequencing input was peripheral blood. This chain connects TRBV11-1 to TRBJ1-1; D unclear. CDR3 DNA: TGTGCCAGCAGCATAAATACTCACACTGAAGCTTTCTTT. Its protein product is CASSINTHTEAFF.